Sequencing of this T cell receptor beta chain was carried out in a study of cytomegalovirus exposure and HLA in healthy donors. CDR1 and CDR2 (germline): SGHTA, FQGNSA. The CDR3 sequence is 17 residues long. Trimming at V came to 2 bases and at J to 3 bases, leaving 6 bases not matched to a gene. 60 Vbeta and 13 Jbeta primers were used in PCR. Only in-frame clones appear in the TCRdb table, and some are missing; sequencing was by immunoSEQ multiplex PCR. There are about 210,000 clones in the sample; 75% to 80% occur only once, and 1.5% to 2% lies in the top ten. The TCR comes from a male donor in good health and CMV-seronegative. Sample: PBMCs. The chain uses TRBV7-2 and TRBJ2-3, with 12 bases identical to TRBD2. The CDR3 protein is CASSLRTSGRLTDTQYF. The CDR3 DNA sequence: TGTGCCAGCAGCTTAAGAACTAGCGGGAGGCTTACAGATACGCAGTATTTT.